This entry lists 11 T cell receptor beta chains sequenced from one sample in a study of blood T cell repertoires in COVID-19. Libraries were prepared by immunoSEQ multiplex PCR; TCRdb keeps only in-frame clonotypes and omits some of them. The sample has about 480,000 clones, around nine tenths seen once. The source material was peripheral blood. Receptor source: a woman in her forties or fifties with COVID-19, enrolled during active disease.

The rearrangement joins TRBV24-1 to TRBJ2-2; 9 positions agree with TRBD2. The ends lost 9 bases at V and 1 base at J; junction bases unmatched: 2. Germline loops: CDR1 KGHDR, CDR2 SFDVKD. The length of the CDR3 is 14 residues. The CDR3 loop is CATRGGGNTGELFF. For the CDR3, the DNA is TGTGCCACCCGCGGGGGGGGGAACACCGGGGAGCTGTTTTTT.

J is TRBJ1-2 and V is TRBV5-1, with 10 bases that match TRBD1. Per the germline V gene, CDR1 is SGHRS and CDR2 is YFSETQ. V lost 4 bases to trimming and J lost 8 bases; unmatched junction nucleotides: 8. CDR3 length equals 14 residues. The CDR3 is CASSRGTGDGGYTF. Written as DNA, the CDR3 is TGCGCCAGCAGCCGCGGGACAGGGGACGGCGGCTACACCTTC.

CDR3: CASSCQEGRQCGGYTF. CDR3 coding DNA: TGCGCCAGCAGCTGCCAGGAGGGTCGACAGTGCGGTGGCTACACCTTC. The gene calls are TRBV5-1 and TRBJ1-2, with D perhaps TRBD1 (5 bases). The germline V gene encodes CDR1 SGHRS and CDR2 YFSETQ. V was clipped by 3 bases and J by 7 bases, with 22 bases between them. The CDR3 totals 16 residues.

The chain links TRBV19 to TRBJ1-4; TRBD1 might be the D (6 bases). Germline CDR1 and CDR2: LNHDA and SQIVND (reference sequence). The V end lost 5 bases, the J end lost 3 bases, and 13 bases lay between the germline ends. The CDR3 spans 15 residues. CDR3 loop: CASSPSGTPNEKLFF. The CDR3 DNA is TGTGCCAGTAGTCCTTCCGGGACACCTAATGAAAAACTGTTTTTT. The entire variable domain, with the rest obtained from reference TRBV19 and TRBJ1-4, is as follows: DGGITQSPKYLFRKEGQNVTLSCEQNLNHDAMYWYRQDPGQGLRLIYYSQIVNDFQKGDIAEGYSVSREKKESFPLTVTSAQKNPTAFYLCASSPSGTPNEKLFFGSGTQLSVL.

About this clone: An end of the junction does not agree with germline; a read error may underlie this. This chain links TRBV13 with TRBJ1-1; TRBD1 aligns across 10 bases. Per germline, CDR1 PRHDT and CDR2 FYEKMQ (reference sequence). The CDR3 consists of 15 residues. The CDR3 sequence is CASSIGGQGKMRAFF. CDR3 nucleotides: TGTGCCAGCAGCATAGGGGGACAGGGGAAGATGAGAGCTTTCTTT.

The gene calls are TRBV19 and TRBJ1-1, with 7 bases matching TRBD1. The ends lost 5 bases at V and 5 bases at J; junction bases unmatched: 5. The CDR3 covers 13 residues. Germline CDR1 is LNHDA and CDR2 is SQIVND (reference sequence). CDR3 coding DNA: TGTGCCAGTAGTGCCTCAGGGGGAACTGAAGCTTTCTTT. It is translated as CASSASGGTEAFF.

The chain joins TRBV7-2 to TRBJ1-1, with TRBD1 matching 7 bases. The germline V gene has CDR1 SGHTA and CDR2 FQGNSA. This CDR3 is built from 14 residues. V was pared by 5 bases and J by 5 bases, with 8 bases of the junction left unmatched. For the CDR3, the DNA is TGTGCCAGCAGCCCCCGGGCAGGGGGGACTGAAGCTTTCTTT. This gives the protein CASSPRAGGTEAFF.

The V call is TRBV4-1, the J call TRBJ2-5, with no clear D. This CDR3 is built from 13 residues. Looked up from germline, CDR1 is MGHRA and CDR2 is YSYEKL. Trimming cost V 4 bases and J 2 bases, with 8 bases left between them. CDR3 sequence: CASSRRQQETQYF. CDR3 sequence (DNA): TGCGCCAGCAGCCGGCGGCAGCAAGAGACCCAGTACTTC.

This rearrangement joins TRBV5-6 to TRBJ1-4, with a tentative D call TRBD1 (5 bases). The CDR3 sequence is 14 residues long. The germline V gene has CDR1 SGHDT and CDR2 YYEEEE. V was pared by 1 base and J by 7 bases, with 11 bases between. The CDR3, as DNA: TGTGCCAGCAGCTTGAGTCGGGGGAGTGAAAAACTGTTTTTT. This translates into CASSLSRGSEKLFF.

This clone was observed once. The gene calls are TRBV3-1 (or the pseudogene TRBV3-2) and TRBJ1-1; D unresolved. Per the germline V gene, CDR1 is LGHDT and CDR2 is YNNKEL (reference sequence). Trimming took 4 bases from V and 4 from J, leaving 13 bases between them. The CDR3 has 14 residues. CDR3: CASSLAGFGTEAFF. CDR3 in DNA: TGTGCCAGCAGCCTTGCCGGGTTTGGCACTGAAGCTTTCTTT.

CDR3 bases: TGCGCCAGCAGCCAACTGATGGGAGGGGATCAGCCCCAGCATTTT. As protein: CASSQLMGGDQPQHF. This chain uses TRBV4-1 with TRBJ1-5; possibly TRBD1 for D (5 bases). Between the trimmed V and J ends, which lost 2 bases and 5 bases, there was a span of 13 bases. The CDR3 is made up of 15 amino acids. The germline V gene encodes CDR1 MGHRA and CDR2 YSYEKL.